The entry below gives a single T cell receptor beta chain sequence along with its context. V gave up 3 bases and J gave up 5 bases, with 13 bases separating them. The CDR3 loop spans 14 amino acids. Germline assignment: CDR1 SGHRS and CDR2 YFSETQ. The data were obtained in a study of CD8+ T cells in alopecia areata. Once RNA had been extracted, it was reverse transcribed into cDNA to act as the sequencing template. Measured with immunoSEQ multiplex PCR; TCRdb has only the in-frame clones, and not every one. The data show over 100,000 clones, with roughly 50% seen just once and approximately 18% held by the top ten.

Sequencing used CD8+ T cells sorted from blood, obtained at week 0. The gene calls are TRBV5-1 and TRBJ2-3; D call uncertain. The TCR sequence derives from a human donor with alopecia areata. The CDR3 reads CASSSNRVGDTQYF. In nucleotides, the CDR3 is TGCGCCAGCAGCTCGAACCGGGTCGGAGATACGCAGTATTTT.